This section outlines one T cell receptor (beta chain) sequence together with its context. Its antigen specificity is not known. Per-base qualities were not stored, and no clone one base away is much larger. The reads were generated on an Illumina NovaSeq 6000. TCRalpha and TCRbeta cDNA libraries were built by 5'RACE with constant-segment primers, adding sample barcodes and unique molecular identifiers. RNA was extracted from every sample with Trizol reagent. Libraries were amplified in two PCR steps, with a second sample barcode and Illumina TruSeq adapters added in the second step. The libraries were sequenced on an Illumina NovaSeq using 2 x 150 bp paired-end reads. Under the source paper's analysis protocol: The reads were demultiplexed and collapsed into UMI-guided consensus sequences using migec v1.2.7. With mixcr v2.1.11, UMI consensuses were aligned to TRA and TRB V and J templates and assembled into clonotypes. A clonotype was counted as expanded or contracted only when both edgeR and NoisET called the clonotype significant, with the noise models trained on biological replicates. edgeR calls used a false discovery rate-adjusted p below 0.01 and a log2 fold-change threshold of 1. As an exploratory analysis of dynamics, PCA with hierarchical clustering was applied to max-normalized trajectories of the 1000 most abundant clonotypes. Separately sequenced CD4+ and CD8+ repertoires were used to assign a CD4 or CD8 phenotype to each responding clone. TCRdb reprocessing: public reads trimmed at Q25 with fastp, clones called with MiXCR, in-frame beta chains kept. A single entry per CDR3 protein holds the most common genes and DNA from its merged rows. TCRdb assigned the V and J calls; the authors' analysis was not used. The sample table holds roughly 410,000 distinct CDR3 sequences, of which 24% were seen once. The ten top clones hold 8.5% to 9% of the sample.

Its CDR3 holds 16 amino acids, cysteine through phenylalanine. This entry keeps only the CDR3 DNA: 48 bases, framed from base 1. V trim: 0 bases; J trim: 5 bases; unmatched bases: 9. CDR1 and CDR2 are read off the germline V gene as ENHRY and SYGVKD. PBMCs were isolated by Ficoll-Paque density gradient centrifugation. These data belong to a study of T-cell memory formation after mild COVID-19 (dated by TCRdb to the early 2020s). General notes on the study: TCR sequence clusters from the two donors were largely donor specific. Longitudinal TCRalpha and TCRbeta repertoire sequencing tracked T-cell clones expanding and contracting after mild COVID-19 in two donors. The cohort was made up of two young adult volunteers, one female and one male, who were previously healthy. The investigation overall reported the following: Whether the second-wave clones peaking on day 37 were SARS-CoV-2 specific was not confirmed. Some responding clones were detected in pre-infection memory, suggesting pre-existing cross-reactive memory T cells joined the SARS-CoV-2 response. From day 15 to 85, contracting clones showed balanced CD4/CD8 phenotypes, whereas a second wave of clones that expanded from day 15 to 37 leaned towards CD4+. Contracting CD4+ clones were found mainly in CM and EM memory subsets, while CD8+ clones were enriched in EMRA. Only a couple of mild cases were covered in the study, and larger cohorts including severe cases with pre-infection samples were considered necessary.

The sequenced material came from PBMCs or a T cell subset sorted from them (not recorded which). The origin of this receptor is an adult woman who had mild COVID-19 (a few samples of this study predate the infection). The sample titles of this study are shuffled in the database, so cell type and time point are left out; the donor was told from shared clones. The chain couples TRBV10-3 to TRBJ2-7; TRBD1 agrees with 8 junctional bases. The base sequence is TGTGCCATCAGTGAGTCGCCGGGACAGGCGACCCACGAGCAGTACTTC. Its translation reads: CAISESPGQATHEQYF.